This T cell receptor beta chain appears in the sequencing data of a study of T cells expressing NK-cell markers. The germline V gene has CDR1 DFQATT and CDR2 SNEGSKA (reference sequence). The CDR3 sequence is 15 residues long. TCRdb derives one entry per CDR3 protein from the 5' RACE reads, leaving out DNA. The sample table includes about 260,000 distinct CDR3 sequences. The chain employs TRBV20-1 and TRBJ1-5; TCRdb outputs TRBD1, but without DNA this stays unchecked. The TCR sequence derives from a woman aged 18-69 years in good health. The sequencing sample was made of blood T cells: a sorted CD56 or NKG2C T cell subset, CD4+ or CD8+ T cells, or bulk PBMC T cells (not recorded which). This CDR3 reads CSAHLGGTSNQPQHF.